These 22 T cell receptor beta chains originate from one sample sequenced in a study of regulatory T cells in long-lasting Graves disease. Time point defined: newly diagnosed GD, antithyroid drugs for less than 3 months. Following extraction of RNA from PBMCs, that RNA was used to make the TCR library. Through Arm-PCR of CDR3 regions and iRepertoire HTBI primers, TCR beta libraries were built. TCRdb used MiXCR to reprocess the multiplex PCR reads, holding one entry per CDR3 protein. Of about 530,000 distinct CDR3 sequences listed, about 15% are singletons. These data were also reused for a study on T cells in Graves' hyperthyroidism and ophthalmopathy.

Sequencing was performed on peripheral blood mononuclear cells (PBMCs), taken at new diagnosis, from a patient treated with antithyroid drugs. Receptors were obtained from a woman aged 40-60 years with Graves disease.

The table lists this clonotype with a few counts. The chain employs TRBV9 and TRBJ1-2, with a possible D match to TRBD1 (5 bases). Germline CDR1 reads SGDLS; CDR2 reads YYNGEE. With 0 bases removed from V and 6 bases from J, the gap between germline ends came to 6 bases. The CDR3 extends over 12 amino acids. CDR3 DNA: TGTGCCAGCAGCGTAGGAGGGGATGGCTACACCTTC. Residues: CASSVGGDGYTF. Full variable domain (outside the CDR3, taken from reference TRBV9 and TRBJ1-2): DSGVTQTPKHLITATGQRVTLRCSPRSGDLSVYWYQQSLDQGLQFLIQYYNGEERAKGNILERFSAQQFPDLHSELNLSSLELGDSALYFCASSVGGDGYTFGSGTRLTVV.

This clonotype was seen many times. The chain links TRBV30 to TRBJ2-1, with D maybe TRBD2 (6 bases). Germline V gives CDR1 GTSNPN, CDR2 SVGIG (reference sequence). The V end lost 4 bases, the J end lost 4 bases, and 17 bases lay between the germline ends. The CDR3 is 15 residues long. CDR3 coding DNA: TGTGCCTGGACCGCAGGGCGGGGCCGTTACAATGAGCAGTTCTTC. Its translation: CAWTAGRGRYNEQFF.

Ten or more counts support this clonotype. The chain links TRBV7-2 to TRBJ2-7; no clear D gene. Germline CDR1 SGHTA, CDR2 FQGNSA. The CDR3 is 14 residues long. The germline V and J ends were trimmed by 1 base and 1 base, with 8 bases remaining between them. The CDR3 DNA sequence: TGTGCCAGCAGCTTAGAGTCTATTTCCTACGAGCAGTACTTC. Translation gives CASSLESISYEQYF.

This clonotype was counted many times. In nucleotides, the CDR3 is TGTGCCACCAGCAGAGAGCGGGGAGGCTATGGCTACACCTTC. It translates to CATSRERGGYGYTF. This chain joins TRBV15 and TRBJ1-2; D is ambiguous. Trimming removed 0 bases from V and 4 bases from J, with 9 bases in between. The CDR3 consists of 14 residues. Germline CDR1 is LNHNV and CDR2 is YYDKDF (reference sequence).

This clonotype came up many times. The chain recombines TRBV2 with TRBJ2-3, with a tentative D call TRBD1 (5 bases). The CDR3 runs 15 residues. Deletions cut 1 base from V and 4 bases from J, with 12 bases between. Germline V lookup: CDR1 SNHLY, CDR2 FYNNEI. The CDR3 protein is CASSEGVGQADTQYF. As DNA, the CDR3 is TGTGCCAGCAGTGAAGGGGTGGGGCAGGCAGATACGCAGTATTTT.

The rearrangement uses TRBV3-1 and TRBJ2-5; 13 bases map to TRBD2. Germline values: CDR1 LGHDT, CDR2 YNNKEL (reference sequence). This CDR3 comprises 16 residues. Trimming at V came to 6 bases and at J to 3 bases, leaving 7 bases not matched to a gene. The CDR3 coding sequence is TGTGCCAGCAGACGAACTAGCGGGGGGGCCGAAGAGACCCAGTACTTC. This gives the protein CASRRTSGGAEETQYF.

This clonotype was found many times. J is TRBJ2-5 and V is TRBV20-1; tentatively, D is TRBD1 (6 bases). CDR1 is DFQATT and CDR2 is SNEGSKA in the germline V gene (reference sequence). The CDR3 consists of 13 residues. V was shortened by 3 bases and J by 5 bases, with 13 bases between the two germline ends. CDR3 residues: CSASVPGVETQYF. The CDR3 region has the DNA TGCAGTGCTAGCGTCCCAGGGGTGGAGACCCAGTACTTC.

In this sample, this clonotype turned up many times. The chain couples TRBV11-2 to TRBJ2-7; D may match TRBD1 or TRBD2 (6 bases each). Trimming left V 4 bases short and J 6 bases short, with 16 bases between. This CDR3 is built from 14 residues. Germline V gene data show CDR1 as SGHAT and CDR2 as FQNNGV. The chain's CDR3 is CASSSHLGGTEQYF. CDR3 bases: TGTGCCAGCAGCTCCCACCTAGGGGGGACCGAGCAGTACTTC.

The genes are TRBV6-1 and TRBJ2-7, with 8 bases matching TRBD1. From germline, CDR1 is MNHNS and CDR2 SASEGT. CDR3 length equals 14 residues. Trimming cost V 7 bases and J 4 bases; bases outside gene matches: 9. The CDR3: CASTLGQGTYEQYF. The CDR3 coding sequence is TGTGCCAGCACCTTAGGACAGGGAACATACGAGCAGTACTTC.

The V gene is TRBV7-8, the J gene TRBJ2-3; TRBD2 matches 8 bases. CDR1 and CDR2 (germline): SGHVS, FQNEAQ. V shed 3 bases and J 4 bases; nucleotides not matched to a gene: 9. The CDR3 is 16 residues long. Here the CDR3 reads CASSFMAGGVSDTQYF. The CDR3 bases are TGTGCCAGCAGCTTTATGGCGGGGGGCGTGTCAGATACGCAGTATTTT.

This clonotype turned up a few times. This rearrangement joins TRBV15 to TRBJ2-6, with D unclear. V lost 0 bases and J lost 1, with 7 bases in between. The V gene's germline CDR1 is LNHNV and CDR2 YYDKDF (reference sequence). CDR3 size: 16 residues. The CDR3 bases are TGTGCCACCAGCAGAGATCGCCTTTCTGGGGCCAACGTCCTGACTTTC. Amino acid sequence: CATSRDRLSGANVLTF.

V usage is TRBV12-3 or TRBV12-4 and J usage is TRBJ2-7; TRBD2 matches at 7 bases. The J call is doubtful: the DNA matches TRBJ2-5 better. The CDR3 covers 15 residues. Written as DNA, the CDR3 is TGTGCCAGCAGTCCAACCGGGACTACTCAAGAGACCCAGTACTTC. Translating it yields CASSPTGTTQETQYF.

V usage is TRBV19 and J usage is TRBJ1-5; D may be TRBD1 (5 bases). V was clipped by 7 bases and J by 1 base, with 14 bases between them. The length of the CDR3 is 15 residues. Germline assignment: CDR1 LNHDA and CDR2 SQIVND (reference sequence). The chain's CDR3 is CASTPGQWSNQPQHF. CDR3 nucleotides: TGTGCCAGTACCCCGGGGCAATGGAGCAATCAGCCCCAGCATTTT.

The rearrangement joins TRBV5-1 to TRBJ2-5; no definite D call. This CDR3 comprises 12 residues. Trimming took 7 bases from V and 5 from J, leaving 12 bases between them. Germline V gene lookup returns CDR1 SGHRS and CDR2 YFSETQ. This CDR3 is CASGDPRETQYF. The CDR3 region has the DNA TGCGCCAGCGGAGACCCCCGTGAGACCCAGTACTTC.

This sequence joins TRBV6-5 and TRBJ1-2, with D possibly matching TRBD1 (6 bases). Germline V CDR1 and CDR2: MNHEY, SVGAGI. This CDR3 comprises 15 residues. V lost 4 bases, J lost 6 bases, and 18 bases lay in between. The CDR3 nucleotides are TGTGCCAGCAGTTTCACAGGGACTGGGGTGGATGGCTACACCTTC. Translation gives CASSFTGTGVDGYTF.

This clonotype was seen many times. This chain links TRBV6-2 or TRBV6-3 with TRBJ2-1, with TRBD2 matching 11 bases. This CDR3 comprises 19 residues. CDR1 and CDR2 (germline): MNHEY, SVGEGT. Trimming removed 2 bases from V and 0 bases from J; junction bases left unmatched: 9. The DNA for the CDR3 is TGTGCCAGCAGTTACGCCACCGGGACTAGCGGCATCTCCTACAATGAGCAGTTCTTC. Translation gives CASSYATGTSGISYNEQFF.

This clonotype was counted at least ten times. V and J are TRBV24-1 and TRBJ1-2; 9 bases agree with TRBD1. Germline V lookup: CDR1 KGHDR, CDR2 SFDVKD. CDR3 length: 15 residues. V lost 10 bases to trimming and J lost 3 bases; unmatched junction nucleotides: 11. The chain's CDR3 is CATNTTGGGDYGYTF. The CDR3 DNA sequence: TGTGCCACTAATACTACAGGGGGCGGCGACTATGGCTACACCTTC.

The chain joins TRBV18 to TRBJ1-2, with D possibly matching TRBD1 (5 bases). V was trimmed by 3 bases and J by 5 bases, leaving 16 bases between them. Germline assignment: CDR1 KGHSH and CDR2 LQKENI. There are 15 residues in the CDR3. CDR3 coding DNA: TGTGCCAGCTCACCGAGAGATGGGGCCCTTTATGGCTACACCTTC. Translated: CASSPRDGALYGYTF.

This clonotype was seen at least ten times. The chain combines TRBV28 with TRBJ2-2, with D maybe TRBD1 (5 bases). The CDR3 covers 14 residues. Looked up from germline, CDR1 is MDHEN and CDR2 is SYDVKM. Trimming stripped 6 bases from V and 1 base from J, with 9 bases between. This chain's CDR3 is CASRPQGNTGELFF. The CDR3 DNA sequence: TGTGCCAGCAGACCTCAGGGGAACACCGGGGAGCTGTTTTTT.

This clonotype was observed many times. The gene calls are TRBV7-8 and TRBJ2-5; maybe TRBD1 (6 bases). The CDR3 has 14 residues. Germline V lookup: CDR1 SGHVS, CDR2 FQNEAQ. The V gene lost 0 bases and the J gene lost 5 bases, with 10 bases spanning the gap. The CDR3 coding sequence is TGTGCCAGCAGCTTAGCGAGGCAGGGGGAGACCCAGTACTTC. Translating it yields CASSLARQGETQYF.

The genes are TRBV9 and TRBJ2-3, with a possible D match to TRBD2 (6 bases). V was shortened by 4 bases and J by 4 bases, with 16 bases between the two germline ends. In germline, CDR1 is SGDLS, CDR2 YYNGEE. CDR3 length equals 15 residues. As DNA, the CDR3 is TGTGCCAGCAGCTTCCTAGCGCAGGGAGCAGATACGCAGTATTTT. Translating gives CASSFLAQGADTQYF. The variable domain in full, completed from reference TRBV9 and TRBJ2-3, reads DSGVTQTPKHLITATGQRVTLRCSPRSGDLSVYWYQQSLDQGLQFLIQYYNGEERAKGNILERFSAQQFPDLHSELNLSSLELGDSALYFCASSFLAQGADTQYFGPGTRLTVL.

This clonotype was counted many times. The rearrangement links TRBV20-1 to TRBJ2-7; 9 nucleotides match TRBD1. V was clipped by 5 bases and J by 2 bases; unmatched bases: 4. The germline gives CDR1 DFQATT, CDR2 SNEGSKA (reference sequence). The CDR3 is 13 residues long. The CDR3 DNA follows: TGCAGTGCTGAACGGACAGGGGCCTACGAGCAGTACTTC. Protein sequence: CSAERTGAYEQYF.